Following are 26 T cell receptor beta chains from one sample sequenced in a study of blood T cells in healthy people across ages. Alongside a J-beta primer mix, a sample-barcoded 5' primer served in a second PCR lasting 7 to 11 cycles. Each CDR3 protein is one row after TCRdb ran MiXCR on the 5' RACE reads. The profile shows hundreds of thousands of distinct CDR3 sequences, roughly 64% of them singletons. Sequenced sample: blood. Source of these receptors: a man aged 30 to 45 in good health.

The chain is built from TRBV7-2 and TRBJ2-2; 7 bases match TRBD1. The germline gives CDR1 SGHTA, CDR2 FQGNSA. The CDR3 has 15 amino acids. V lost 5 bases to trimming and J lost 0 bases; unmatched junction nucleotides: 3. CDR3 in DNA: TGTGCCAGCAGCCGACAGGGACCGAACACCGGGGAGCTGTTTTTT. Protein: CASSRQGPNTGELFF.

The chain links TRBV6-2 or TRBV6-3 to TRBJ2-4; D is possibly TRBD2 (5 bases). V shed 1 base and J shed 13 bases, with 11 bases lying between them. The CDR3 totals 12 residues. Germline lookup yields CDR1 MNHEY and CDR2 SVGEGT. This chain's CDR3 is CASSYFSGEQYF. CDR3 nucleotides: TGTGCCAGCAGTTACTTTTCTGGGGAGCAGTACTTC.

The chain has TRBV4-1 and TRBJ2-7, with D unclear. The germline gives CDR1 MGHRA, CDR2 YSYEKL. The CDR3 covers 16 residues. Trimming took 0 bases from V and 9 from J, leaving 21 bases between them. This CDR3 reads CASSQDLLISRGGQYF. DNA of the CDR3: TGCGCCAGCAGCCAAGATCTCCTCATCAGTCGAGGTGGGCAGTACTTC.

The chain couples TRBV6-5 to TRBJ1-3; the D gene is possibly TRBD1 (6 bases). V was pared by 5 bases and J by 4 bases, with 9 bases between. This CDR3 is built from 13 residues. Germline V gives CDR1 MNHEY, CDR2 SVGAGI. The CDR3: CASSLDRGNTIYF. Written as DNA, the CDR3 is TGTGCCAGCAGTCTCGACAGGGGAAACACCATATATTTT.

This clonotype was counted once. The CDR3 sequence: CASSFSALLEGVVVSYNEQFF. In DNA, the CDR3 is TGTGCCAGCAGTTTCTCAGCGTTGTTGGAAGGGGTGGTCGTCTCCTACAATGAGCAGTTCTTC. The rearrangement links TRBV6-2 or TRBV6-3 to TRBJ2-1; D is perhaps TRBD1 (5 bases). Germline CDR1 MNHEY, CDR2 SVGEGT. This CDR3 has 21 residues. Trimming took off 4 bases at V and 0 bases at J, with 28 bases between the two ends.

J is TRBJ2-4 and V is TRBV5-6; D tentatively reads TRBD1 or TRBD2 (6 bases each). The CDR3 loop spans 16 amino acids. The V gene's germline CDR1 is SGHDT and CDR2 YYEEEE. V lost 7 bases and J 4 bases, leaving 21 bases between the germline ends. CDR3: CASLKVGGGSKNIQYF. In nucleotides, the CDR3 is TGTGCCAGCCTGAAGGTCGGGGGCGGTTCAAAAAACATTCAGTACTTC.

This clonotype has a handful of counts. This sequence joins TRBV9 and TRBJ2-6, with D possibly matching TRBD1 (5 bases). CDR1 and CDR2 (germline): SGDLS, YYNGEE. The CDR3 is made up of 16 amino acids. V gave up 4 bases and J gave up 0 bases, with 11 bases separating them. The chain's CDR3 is CASSPRQHSGANVLTF. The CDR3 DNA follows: TGTGCCAGCAGCCCGCGACAGCACTCTGGGGCCAACGTCCTGACTTTC.

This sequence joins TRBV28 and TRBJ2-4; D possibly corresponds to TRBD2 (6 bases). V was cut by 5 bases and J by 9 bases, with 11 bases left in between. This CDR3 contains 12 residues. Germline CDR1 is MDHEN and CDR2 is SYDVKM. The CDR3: CASSRGSGIQYF. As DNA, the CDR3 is TGTGCCAGCAGTCGGGGGAGCGGCATTCAGTACTTC.

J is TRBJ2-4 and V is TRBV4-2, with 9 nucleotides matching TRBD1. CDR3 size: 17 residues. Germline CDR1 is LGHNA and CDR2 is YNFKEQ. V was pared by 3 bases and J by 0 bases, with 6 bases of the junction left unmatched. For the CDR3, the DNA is TGTGCCAGCAGCCAGTCACAGGGGGCTCTAGCCAAAAACATTCAGTACTTC. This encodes CASSQSQGALAKNIQYF.

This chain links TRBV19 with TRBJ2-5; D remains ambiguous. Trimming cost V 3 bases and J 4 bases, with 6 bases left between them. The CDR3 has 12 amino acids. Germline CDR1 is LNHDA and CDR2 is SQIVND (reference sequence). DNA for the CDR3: TGTGCCAGTAGTATGGAAGGAGAGACCCAGTACTTC. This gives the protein CASSMEGETQYF.

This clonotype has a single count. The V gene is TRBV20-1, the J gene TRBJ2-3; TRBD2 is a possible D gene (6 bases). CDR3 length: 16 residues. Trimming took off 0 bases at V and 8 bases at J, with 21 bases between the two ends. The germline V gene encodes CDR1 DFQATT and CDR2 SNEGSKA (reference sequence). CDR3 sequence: CSARDSGRGEEGTQYF. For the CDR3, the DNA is TGCAGTGCTAGAGATAGCGGAAGAGGAGAGGAGGGTACGCAGTATTTT.

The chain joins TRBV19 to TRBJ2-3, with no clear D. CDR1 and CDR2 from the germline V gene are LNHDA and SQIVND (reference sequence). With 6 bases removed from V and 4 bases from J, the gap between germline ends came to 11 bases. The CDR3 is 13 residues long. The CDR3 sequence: CASSKGFADTQYF. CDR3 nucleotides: TGTGCCAGTAGCAAAGGGTTCGCAGATACGCAGTATTTT.

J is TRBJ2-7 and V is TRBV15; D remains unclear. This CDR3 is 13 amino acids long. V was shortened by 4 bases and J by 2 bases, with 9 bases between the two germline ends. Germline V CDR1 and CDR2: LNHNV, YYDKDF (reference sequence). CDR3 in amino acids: CATSIGIPYEQYF. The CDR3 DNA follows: TGTGCCACCAGCATAGGCATCCCCTACGAGCAGTACTTC.

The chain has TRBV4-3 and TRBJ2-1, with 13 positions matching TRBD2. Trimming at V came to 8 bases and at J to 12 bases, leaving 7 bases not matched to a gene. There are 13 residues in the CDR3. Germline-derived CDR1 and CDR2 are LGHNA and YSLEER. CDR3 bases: TGCGCCAGCTCAAAGACTAGCGGGAGGACGCAGTTCTTC. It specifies CASSKTSGRTQFF.

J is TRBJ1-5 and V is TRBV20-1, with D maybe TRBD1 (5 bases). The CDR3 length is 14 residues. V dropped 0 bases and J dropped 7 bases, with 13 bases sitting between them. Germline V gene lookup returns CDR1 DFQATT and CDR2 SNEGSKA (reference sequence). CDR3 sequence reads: CSARDLGGSQPQHF. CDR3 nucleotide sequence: TGCAGTGCTAGAGACCTGGGGGGTAGCCAGCCCCAGCATTTT.

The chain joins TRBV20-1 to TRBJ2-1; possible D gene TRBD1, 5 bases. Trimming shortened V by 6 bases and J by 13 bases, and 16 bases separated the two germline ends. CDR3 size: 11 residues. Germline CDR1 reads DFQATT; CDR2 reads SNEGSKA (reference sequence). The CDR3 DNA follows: TGCAGTGCCCTACAGGTGGAGACCCAGTTCTTC. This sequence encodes CSALQVETQFF.

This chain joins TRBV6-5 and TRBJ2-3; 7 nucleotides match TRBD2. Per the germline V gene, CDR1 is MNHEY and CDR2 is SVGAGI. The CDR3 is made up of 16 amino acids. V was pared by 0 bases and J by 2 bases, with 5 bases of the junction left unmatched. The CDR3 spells CASSYSERGYTDTQYF. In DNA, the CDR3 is TGTGCCAGCAGTTACTCAGAGCGGGGTTACACAGATACGCAGTATTTT.

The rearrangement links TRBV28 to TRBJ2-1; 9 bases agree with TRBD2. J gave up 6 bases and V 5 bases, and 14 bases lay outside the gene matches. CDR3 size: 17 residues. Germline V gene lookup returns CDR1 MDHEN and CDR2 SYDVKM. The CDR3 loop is CASSLYQSSGATNEQFF. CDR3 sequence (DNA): TGTGCCAGCAGTCTGTATCAATCTAGCGGGGCCACCAATGAGCAGTTCTTC.

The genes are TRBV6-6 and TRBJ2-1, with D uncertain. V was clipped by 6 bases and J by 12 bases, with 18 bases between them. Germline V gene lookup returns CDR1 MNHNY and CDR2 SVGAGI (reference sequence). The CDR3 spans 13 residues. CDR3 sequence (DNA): TGTGCCAGCAGGCATCCCGGACCCTACGGGCAGTTCTTC. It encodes CASRHPGPYGQFF.

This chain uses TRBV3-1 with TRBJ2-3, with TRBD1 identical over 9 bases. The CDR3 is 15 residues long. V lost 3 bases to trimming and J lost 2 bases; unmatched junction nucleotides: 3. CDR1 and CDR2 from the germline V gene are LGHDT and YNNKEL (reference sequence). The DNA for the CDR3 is TGTGCCAGCAGCCACGGGGACAGGGACACAGATACGCAGTATTTT. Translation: CASSHGDRDTDTQYF.

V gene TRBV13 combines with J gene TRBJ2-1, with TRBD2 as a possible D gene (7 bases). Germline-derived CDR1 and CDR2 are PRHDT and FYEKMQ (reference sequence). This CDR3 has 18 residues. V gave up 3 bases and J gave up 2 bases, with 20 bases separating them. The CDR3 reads CASSFGRGVQMAYNEQFF. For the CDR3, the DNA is TGTGCCAGCAGCTTTGGGAGGGGGGTGCAGATGGCCTACAATGAGCAGTTCTTC.

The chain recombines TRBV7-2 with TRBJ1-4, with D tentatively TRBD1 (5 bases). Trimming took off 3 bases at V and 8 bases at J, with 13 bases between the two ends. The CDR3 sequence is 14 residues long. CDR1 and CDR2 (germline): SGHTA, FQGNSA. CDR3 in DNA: TGTGCCAGCAGCTTGGGGGTCAATTCAGAAAAACTGTTTTTT. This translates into CASSLGVNSEKLFF.

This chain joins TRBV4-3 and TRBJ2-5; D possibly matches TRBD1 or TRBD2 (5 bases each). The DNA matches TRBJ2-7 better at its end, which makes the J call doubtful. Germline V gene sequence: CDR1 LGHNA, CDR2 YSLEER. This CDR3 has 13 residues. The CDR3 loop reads CASSQDWGPEQYF. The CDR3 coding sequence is TGCGCCAGCAGCCAAGATTGGGGACCCGAGCAGTACTTC.

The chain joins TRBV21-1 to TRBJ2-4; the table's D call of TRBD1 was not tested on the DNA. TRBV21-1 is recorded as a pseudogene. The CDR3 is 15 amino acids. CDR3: CVSSKMPRTPREQYF. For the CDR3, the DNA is TGTGTCAGCAGCAAAATGCCAAGGACACCCCGGGAGCAGTACTTC.

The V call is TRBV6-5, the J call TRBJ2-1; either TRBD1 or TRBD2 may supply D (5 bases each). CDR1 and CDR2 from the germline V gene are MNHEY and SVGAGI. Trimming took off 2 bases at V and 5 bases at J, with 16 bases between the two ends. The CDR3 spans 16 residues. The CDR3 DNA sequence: TGTGCCAGCAGTTACGAGGGACCAGGTCGAAACAATGAGCAGTTCTTC. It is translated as CASSYEGPGRNNEQFF.

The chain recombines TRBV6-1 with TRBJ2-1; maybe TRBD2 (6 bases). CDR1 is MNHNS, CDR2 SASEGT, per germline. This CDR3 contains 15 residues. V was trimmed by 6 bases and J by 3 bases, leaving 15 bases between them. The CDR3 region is CASSLKGTDYNEQFF. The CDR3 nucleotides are TGTGCCAGCAGCCTAAAGGGGACTGACTACAATGAGCAGTTCTTC.